This T cell receptor beta chain was sequenced in a study of blood T cell repertoires in COVID-19. The wider study: PBMCs, B-cell-depleted T cells, or T cells were the source of the cDNA or gDNA that made up the material.

In the authors' methods: Reference gene primers were amplified, and this amplification served to estimate nucleated cell counts. This table comes from immunoSEQ multiplex PCR, and its TCRdb copy is limited to in-frame clones, with some not included. D and trimming come from the DNA, and the V and J calls and clone size come from that table. The sample holds 210,000 or so clones, approximately 80% seen once. Cohort assignment relied on participant-reported clinical history. The sequence derives from a young man with acute COVID-19. Sequencing was carried out using PBMCs or T cells enriched from blood (not recorded which).

The DNA for the CDR3 is TGTGCCAGCAGCCAAAGGACAGGGTCCTATTCACCCCTCCACTTT. This translates into CASSQRTGSYSPLHF. The chain couples TRBV28 to TRBJ1-6, with 8 bases aligning to TRBD1. The CDR3 runs 15 residues. V lost 6 bases to trimming and J lost 8 bases; unmatched junction nucleotides: 9. The germline V gene has CDR1 MDHEN and CDR2 SYDVKM.